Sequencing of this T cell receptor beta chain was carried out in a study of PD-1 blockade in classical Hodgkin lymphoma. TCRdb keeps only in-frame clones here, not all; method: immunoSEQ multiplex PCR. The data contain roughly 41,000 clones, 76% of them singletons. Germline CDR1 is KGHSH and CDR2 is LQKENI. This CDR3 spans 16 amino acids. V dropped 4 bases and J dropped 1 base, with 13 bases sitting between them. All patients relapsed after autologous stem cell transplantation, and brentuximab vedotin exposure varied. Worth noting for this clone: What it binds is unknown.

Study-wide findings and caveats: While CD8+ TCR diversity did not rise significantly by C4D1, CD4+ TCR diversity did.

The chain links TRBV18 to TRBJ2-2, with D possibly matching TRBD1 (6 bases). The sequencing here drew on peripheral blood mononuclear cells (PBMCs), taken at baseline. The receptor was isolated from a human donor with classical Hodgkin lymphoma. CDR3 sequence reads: CASSLVPTGNTGELFF. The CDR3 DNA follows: TGTGCCAGCTCACTGGTCCCGACAGGGAACACCGGGGAGCTGTTTTTT.